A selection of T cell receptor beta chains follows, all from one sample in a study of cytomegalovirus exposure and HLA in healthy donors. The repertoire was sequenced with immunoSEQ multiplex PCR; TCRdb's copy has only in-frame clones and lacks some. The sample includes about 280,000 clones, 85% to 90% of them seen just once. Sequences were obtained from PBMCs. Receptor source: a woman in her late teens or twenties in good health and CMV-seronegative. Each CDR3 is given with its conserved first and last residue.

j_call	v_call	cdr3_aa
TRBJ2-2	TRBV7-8	CASSVWGDGGELFF
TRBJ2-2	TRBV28	CASSLSLFGTGLNTGELFF
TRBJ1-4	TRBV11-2	CASSLVPDRGNEKLFF
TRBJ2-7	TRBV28	CASSSSTSSQRLYEQYF
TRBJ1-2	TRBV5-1	CASSLPENYGYTF
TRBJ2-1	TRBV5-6	CASSDIHALTETHNEQFF
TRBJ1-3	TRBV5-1	CASSLDREGNTIYF
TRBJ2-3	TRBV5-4	CASSGASGSTDTQYF
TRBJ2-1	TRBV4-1	CASSQGMAPTYNEQFF
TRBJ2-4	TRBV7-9	CASSLTSGRVDIQYF
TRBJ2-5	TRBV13	CASSPGTVEETQYF
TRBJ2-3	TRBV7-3	CASSPQTGDTQYF
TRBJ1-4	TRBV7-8	CASSPHNRDRDEKLFF
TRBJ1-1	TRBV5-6	CASSLGQGSTEAFF
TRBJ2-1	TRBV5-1	CASSLELAGVNEQFF
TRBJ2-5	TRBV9	CASSENPSGLAGPTRAGTQYF
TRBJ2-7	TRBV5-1	CASSSAYEQYF
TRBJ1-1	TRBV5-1	CASSLGLSEAFF
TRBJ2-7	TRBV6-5	CASKEGATYEQYF
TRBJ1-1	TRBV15	CATSRDRGITEAFF
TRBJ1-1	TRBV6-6	CASSYDRVKAEAFF
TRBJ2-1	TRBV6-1	CASSLALNEQFF
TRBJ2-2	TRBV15	CATSRVAGYTPGTGELFF
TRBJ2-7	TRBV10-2	CASSESGGVSYEQYF
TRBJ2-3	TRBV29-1	CSVVGEGSTDTQYF
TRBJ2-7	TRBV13	CASSTRGANEQYF
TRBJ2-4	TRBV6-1	CASSELGVGAKNIQYF
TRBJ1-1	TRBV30	CAWNEGLLNTEAFF
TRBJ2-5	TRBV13	CASSTGTSGRETQYF
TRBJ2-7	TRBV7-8	CASSLPAGILYEQYF
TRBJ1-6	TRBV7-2	CASSQTAVNSPLHF
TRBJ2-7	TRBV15	CATSRGVATYEQYF
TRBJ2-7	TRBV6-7	CASSYSQGSELAGLSYEQYF
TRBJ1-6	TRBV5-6	CASRPGTGRSYNSPLHF
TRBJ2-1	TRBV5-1	CASSLGTSSGRYNEQFF
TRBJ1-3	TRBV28	CASSSGGPGNTIYF
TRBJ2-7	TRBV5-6	CASSLVRSLYEQYF
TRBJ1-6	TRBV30	CAWAQFQASPLHF
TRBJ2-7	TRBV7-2	CASSALAGGPLSYEQYF
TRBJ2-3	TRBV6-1	CASSERGGRATSDTQYF
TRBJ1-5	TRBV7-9	CASSPSGGSHQPQHF
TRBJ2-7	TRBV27	CASSWVQGGFYEQYF
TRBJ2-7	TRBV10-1	CASSGGGEGLYEQYF
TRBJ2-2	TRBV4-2	CASSQTPGLARTNTGELFF
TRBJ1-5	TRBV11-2	CASSLFSGDSNQPQHF
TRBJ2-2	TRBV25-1	CASSELGRKNTGELFF
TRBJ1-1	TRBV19	CASTTYYIAGRTEAFF
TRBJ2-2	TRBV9	CASSVGGWELFF
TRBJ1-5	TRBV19	CASRRGTVNQPQHF
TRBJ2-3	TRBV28	CASSSTTSAADTQYF